A single sample is the source of the 17 T cell receptor beta chains below, sequenced in a study of blood T cell repertoires in COVID-19. Measured with immunoSEQ multiplex PCR; TCRdb has only the in-frame clones, and not every one. The sample records fewer than 300,000 clones, around 90% being singletons. The sequencing input was PBMCs or T cells enriched from blood (not recorded which). These receptors were collected from a woman in her twenties or thirties who had recovered from COVID-19.

The gene calls are TRBV7-9 and TRBJ2-7; maybe TRBD1 (6 bases). From germline, CDR1 is SEHNR and CDR2 FQNEAQ (reference sequence). The V and J ends lost 5 bases and 5 bases respectively, with 13 bases between them. The CDR3 extends over 13 amino acids. CDR3 in DNA: TGTGCCAGCAGCCGTACAGGGTCCGACGAGCAGTACTTC. Translated: CASSRTGSDEQYF. Looking up the rest from reference TRBV7-9 and TRBJ2-7 gives the full variable domain: DTGVSQNPRHKITKRGQNVTFRCDPISEHNRLYWYRQTLGQGPEFLTYFQNEAQLEKSRLLSDRFSAERPKGSFSTLEIQRTEQGDSAMYLCASSRTGSDEQYFGPGTRLTVT.

This chain uses TRBV30 with TRBJ1-5; a weak D match, TRBD1 (6 bases). CDR1 and CDR2 from the germline V gene are GTSNPN and SVGIG (reference sequence). The V gene lost 0 bases and the J gene lost 6 bases, with 15 bases spanning the gap. The CDR3 length is 15 residues. CDR3 protein: CAWSVTGGGSQPQHF. In DNA, the CDR3 is TGTGCCTGGAGTGTAACGGGGGGCGGAAGTCAGCCCCAGCATTTT.

As regards this clone: The same CDR3 can be traced to other DNA sequences in this sample. V is TRBV30 and J is TRBJ1-6; 8 bases are a match to TRBD1. Germline lookup yields CDR1 GTSNPN and CDR2 SVGIG (reference sequence). The junction had 2 bases not matched to a gene; V was cut back by 3 bases and J by 7 bases. The CDR3 contains 13 residues. As DNA, the CDR3 is TGTGCCTGGAGCGGACAGGGCAATTCACCCCTCCACTTT. The encoded protein is CAWSGQGNSPLHF.

This clone was seen just once. V and J are TRBV10-3 and TRBJ2-5; tentative D call: TRBD1 (6 bases). From germline, CDR1 is ENHRY and CDR2 SYGVKD. Trimming removed 6 bases from V and 5 bases from J, with 13 bases in between. The CDR3 is 13 amino acids. The CDR3 nucleotides are TGTGCCATCAGAGTACAGGGTTCGGAGACCCAGTACTTC. Translating gives CAIRVQGSETQYF.

CDR3 amino acids: CASSITSGDYNEQFF. The CDR3 nucleotides read TGTGCCAGCAGTATAACTAGCGGGGACTACAATGAGCAGTTCTTC. The rearrangement joins TRBV28 to TRBJ2-1, with TRBD2 identical over 10 bases. Germline V gives CDR1 MDHEN, CDR2 SYDVKM. The CDR3 has 15 amino acids. V shed 5 bases and J 3 bases; nucleotides not matched to a gene: 4.

The chain employs TRBV28 and TRBJ1-4, with D perhaps TRBD1 (5 bases). The length of the CDR3 is 15 residues. Germline V gene sequence: CDR1 MDHEN, CDR2 SYDVKM. The V end lost 2 bases, the J end lost 6 bases, and 13 bases lay between the germline ends. CDR3 bases: TGTGCCAGCAGTTTAAGGCACAGGTCCTATGAAAAACTGTTTTTT. Translation gives CASSLRHRSYEKLFF.

J is TRBJ2-2 and V is TRBV10-3; possible D gene TRBD1, 5 bases. The V gene's germline CDR1 is ENHRY and CDR2 SYGVKD. Trimming left V 2 bases short and J 2 bases short, with 9 bases between. The CDR3 length is 15 residues. CDR3 residues: CAISEGASNTGELFF. Here the CDR3 DNA reads TGTGCCATCAGTGAGGGGGCCTCTAACACCGGGGAGCTGTTTTTT.

This chain joins TRBV19 and TRBJ1-1; a weak D match, TRBD1 (5 bases). Germline assignment: CDR1 LNHDA and CDR2 SQIVND (reference sequence). With 8 bases removed from V and 2 bases from J, the gap between germline ends came to 9 bases. The CDR3 sequence is 12 residues long. This chain's CDR3 is CASGQGNTEAFF. The CDR3, as DNA: TGTGCCAGTGGGCAGGGAAACACTGAAGCTTTCTTT.

The count of this clone is one. This chain uses TRBV2 with TRBJ2-1; 12 bases align to TRBD2. V trimming: 1 base; J trimming: 7 bases; junction bases outside the gene matches: 2. Germline CDR1 reads SNHLY; CDR2 reads FYNNEI. The CDR3 runs 15 residues. In DNA form, the CDR3 reads TGTGCCAGCAGTGAAGGACTAGCGGGAGTGAATGAGCAGTTCTTC. It codes for CASSEGLAGVNEQFF.

This clone was seen a few times. The chain recombines TRBV5-6 with TRBJ1-2, with a weak D call TRBD1 (6 bases). From germline, CDR1 is SGHDT and CDR2 YYEEEE. V was trimmed by 2 bases and J by 8 bases, leaving 13 bases between them. This CDR3 is 13 amino acids long. This CDR3 reads CASSLQGPEGYTF. CDR3 nucleotides: TGTGCCAGCAGCTTACAGGGACCCGAAGGCTACACCTTC.

This chain uses TRBV7-3 with TRBJ2-1, with 13 bases matching TRBD2. This CDR3 is built from 16 residues. Looked up from germline, CDR1 is SGHTA and CDR2 is FQGTGA. After removal of 6 bases from V and 8 bases from J, the junction contained 10 bases not matched to a gene. The CDR3 sequence: CASSSVGTSGNDEQFF. The CDR3 nucleotides read TGTGCCAGCAGTTCCGTCGGGACTAGCGGGAACGATGAGCAGTTCTTC.

The genes are TRBV3-1 (or the pseudogene TRBV3-2) and TRBJ2-7, with TRBD2 matching over 12 bases. V lost 4 bases and J lost 5; bases outside the gene matches: 3. Germline values: CDR1 LGHDT, CDR2 YNNKEL (reference sequence). This CDR3 comprises 14 residues. CDR3 nucleotide sequence: TGTGCCAGCAGCCGGACTAGCGGGACCCACGAGCAGTACTTC. Translating gives CASSRTSGTHEQYF.

The V and J genes are TRBV10-2 and TRBJ2-5; 9 bases map to TRBD1. Germline trimming cut 2 bases from V and 5 bases from J; bases unmatched to any gene: 6. In germline, CDR1 is WSHSY, CDR2 SAAADI. This CDR3 is built from 15 residues. As DNA, the CDR3 is TGCGCCAGCAGTGAGGCCGGGACAGGGAGGGAGACCCAGTACTTC. Translation: CASSEAGTGRETQYF.

The chain carries TRBV4-1 and TRBJ1-6; D gene ambiguous. The ends were cut back, 6 bases at V and 7 bases at J, with 16 bases in the middle. Germline V lookup: CDR1 MGHRA, CDR2 YSYEKL. This CDR3 contains 15 residues. The CDR3 DNA follows: TGCGCCAGCAGTCCCTTTGGAGGGTGGAATTCACCCCTCCACTTT. Residues: CASSPFGGWNSPLHF.

The chain recombines TRBV6-5 with TRBJ2-1; 12 bases are a match to TRBD2. Germline CDR1 and CDR2: MNHEY and SVGAGI. Trimming took 5 bases from V and 6 from J; bases not matched to a gene: 5. The CDR3 sequence is 15 residues long. Here the CDR3 reads CASSKLAGGGNEQFF. The CDR3 nucleotides are TGTGCCAGCAGTAAACTAGCGGGAGGAGGCAATGAGCAGTTCTTC.

This chain uses TRBV28 with TRBJ1-5, with 8 bases that match TRBD1. Germline V gene lookup returns CDR1 MDHEN and CDR2 SYDVKM. J was trimmed by 3 bases and V by 3 bases; bases with no gene match: 4. The CDR3 is made up of 15 amino acids. As DNA, the CDR3 is TGTGCCAGCAGTTTTCCGGGACAGGTCAATCAGCCCCAGCATTTT. It encodes CASSFPGQVNQPQHF.

The V gene is TRBV18, the J gene TRBJ1-1; D may be TRBD1 (5 bases). V lost 4 bases and J lost 4, with 13 bases in between. The CDR3 runs 14 residues. Germline CDR1 is KGHSH and CDR2 is LQKENI. In nucleotides, the CDR3 is TGTGCCAGCTCACTACAAAGGGGAGGCACTGAAGCTTTCTTT. Translation gives CASSLQRGGTEAFF.